The rows below give T cell receptor beta chains drawn from one sample of a study of T cells in Graves' hyperthyroidism and ophthalmopathy. TCRdb re-derived calls from the multiplex PCR reads in MiXCR, one entry per CDR3 protein. The sample has more than 350,000 distinct CDR3 sequences, roughly 15% seen once. The material sequenced was blood. These receptors originate from a woman aged 60-75 years with Graves' ophthalmopathy. The CDR3 runs from the conserved cysteine through the conserved F or W. The D gene is left open where the match is weak. Clone size is not always given. Where it is, it says once, few, many or a class for expanded clones.

CDR3 length | clone size | D gene | J gene | V gene | CDR3 protein | CDR3 DNA
17 | few | TRBD2 | TRBJ2-1 | TRBV9 | CASSVESGGSSYNEQFF | TGTGCCAGCAGCGTAGAAAGCGGGGGATCCTCCTACAATGAGCAGTTCTTC
14 | many | TRBD1 | TRBJ1-6 | TRBV5-5 | CASSGQGGTVALHF | TGTGCCAGCAGCGGACAGGGAGGGACGGTGGCCCTCCACTTT
17 | many | TRBD2 | TRBJ2-1 | TRBV2 | CASRETSGSSRGNEQFF | TGTGCCAGCAGAGAGACTAGCGGGAGCTCTCGTGGCAATGAGCAGTTCTTC
19 | few | TRBD1 | TRBJ1-5 | TRBV5-5 | CASSLGGGTGDSGNQPQHF | TGTGCCAGCAGCTTAGGGGGTGGGACAGGGGATAGCGGCAATCAGCCCCAGCATTTT
14 | . | . | TRBJ2-7 | TRBV18 | CASSPSGVTYEQYF | TGTGCCAGCTCACCGTCGGGAGTAACCTACGAGCAGTACTTC
14 | few | . | TRBJ1-1 | TRBV5-8 | CASSFWQTNTEAFF | TGTGCCAGCAGCTTTTGGCAGACGAACACTGAAGCTTTCTTT
17 | many | . | TRBJ2-4 | TRBV2 | CASAFPEGQGALNIQYF | TGTGCCAGCGCCTTCCCCGAGGGGCAGGGAGCGTTGAACATTCAGTACTTC
15 | . | . | TRBJ2-5 | TRBV24-1 | CATSDTTGFQETQYF | TGTGCCACCAGTGACACGACAGGATTCCAAGAGACCCAGTACTTC
14 | . | TRBD2 | TRBJ2-1 | TRBV20-1 | CSAGLAGTNNEQFF | TGCAGTGCGGGACTAGCGGGAACCAACAATGAGCAGTTCTTC
17 | many | . | TRBJ2-7 | TRBV4-1 | CASSRDWGDRVSYEQCF | TGCGCCAGCAGCCGCGATTGGGGGGACAGAGTCTCCTACGAGCAGTGCTTC
13 | . | . | TRBJ2-6 | TRBV6-1 | CAAGLSGANVLTF | TGTGCCGCCGGACTTTCTGGGGCCAACGTCCTGACTTTC
17 | many | TRBD1 | TRBJ1-2 | TRBV15 | CATSRDFGTDRVRGYTF | TGTGCCACCAGCAGAGATTTCGGGACGGACAGGGTGAGAGGCTACACCTTC
11 | many | . | TRBJ2-3 | TRBV2 | CASNGKDTQYF | TGTGCCAGCAATGGTAAAGATACGCAGTATTTT
14 | . | TRBD1 | TRBJ2-7 | TRBV20-1 | CSARFRDRAYEQYF | TGCAGTGCTAGATTTCGGGACAGGGCCTACGAGCAGTACTTC
12 | . | TRBD1 | TRBJ2-5 | TRBV6-2/TRBV6-3 | CASSRQGGTQYF | TGTGCCAGCAGTCGACAGGGGGGGACCCAGTACTTC
14 | many | . | TRBJ1-1 | TRBV5-1 | CASSLGTVNTEAFF | TGCGCCAGCAGCTTGGGGACGGTGAACACTGAAGCTTTCTTT